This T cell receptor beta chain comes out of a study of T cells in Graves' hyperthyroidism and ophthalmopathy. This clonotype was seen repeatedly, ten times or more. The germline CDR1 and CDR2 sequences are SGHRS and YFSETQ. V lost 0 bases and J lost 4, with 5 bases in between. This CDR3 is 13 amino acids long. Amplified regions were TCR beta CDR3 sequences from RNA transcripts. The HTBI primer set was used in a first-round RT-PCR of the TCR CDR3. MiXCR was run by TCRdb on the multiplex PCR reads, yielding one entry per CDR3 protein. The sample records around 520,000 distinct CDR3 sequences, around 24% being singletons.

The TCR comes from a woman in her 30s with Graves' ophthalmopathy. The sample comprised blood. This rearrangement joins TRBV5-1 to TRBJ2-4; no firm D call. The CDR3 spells CASSLELKNIQYF. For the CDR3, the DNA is TGCGCCAGCAGCTTGGAGCTGAAAAACATTCAGTACTTC.